This is a list of T cell receptor beta chains from one sample in a study of identical twins. Via MiXCR, TCRdb re-called the 5' RACE reads, giving one row per CDR3 protein. The sample contains around 220,000 distinct CDR3 sequences, roughly an eighth of which appear only once. Sequencing was done on a sample of memory (CD45RO+) T cells sorted from blood. The receptors stem from a woman aged 18-29 years in good health. Each CDR3 is given with its conserved first and last residue. The D gene is left open where the match is weak. Rows give clone size only sometimes, using once, few, many, or a class for an expanded clone.

TRBV6-1	few	TRBJ2-7	TRBD1	CASSNSGTGRSYEQYF	TGTGCCAGCAGTAATTCCGGGACAGGGAGATCCTACGAGCAGTACTTC
TRBV29-1	NA	TRBJ2-5	NA	CSCVVGTQYF	TGCAGCTGTGTGGTGGGGACCCAGTACTTC
TRBV20-1	NA	TRBJ2-7	TRBD1	CSFESGTGSYEQYF	TGCAGTTTTGAATCCGGGACAGGTTCCTACGAGCAGTACTTC
TRBV21-1	NA	TRBJ1-2	NA	CASSDSMGQFNRYGYTF	TGTGCCAGCAGCGACTCCATGGGACAGTTCAACCGTTATGGCTACACCTTC
TRBV29-1	many	TRBJ1-2	NA	CSVTPAGWGYGYTF	TGCAGCGTCACACCGGCGGGATGGGGCTATGGCTACACCTTC
TRBV7-3	NA	TRBJ2-7	NA	CASSLGVVTYEQYF	TGTGCCAGCAGCTTAGGCGTGGTTACCTACGAGCAGTACTTC
TRBV7-2	NA	TRBJ1-2	NA	CASSQEWDGYTF	TGTGCCAGCAGCCAGGAGTGGGATGGCTACACCTTC
TRBV5-6	many	TRBJ1-2	NA	CASSQTDYGYTF	TGTGCCAGCAGCCAGACGGACTATGGCTACACCTTC
TRBV7-8	few	TRBJ2-3	TRBD2	CASSLERRGAADTQYF	TGTGCCAGCAGCTTAGAAAGGCGGGGGGCGGCAGATACGCAGTATTTT
TRBV20-1	many	TRBJ2-2	NA	CSAREHGGAGNTGELFF	TGCAGTGCTAGAGAACACGGAGGCGCGGGAAACACCGGGGAGCTGTTTTTT
TRBV2	many	TRBJ2-4	TRBD2	CASRLLAGLAKNIQYF	TGTGCCAGCAGGTTACTAGCGGGTCTAGCCAAAAACATTCAGTACTTC
TRBV7-9	NA	TRBJ2-1	NA	CASSFEGLDNEQFF	TGTGCCAGCAGCTTTGAGGGGCTCGACAATGAGCAGTTCTTC